This entry lists 24 T cell receptor beta chains sequenced from one sample in a study of shared clonotypes between healthy human individuals. Here immunoSEQ multiplex PCR was the method, and the copy in TCRdb shows in-frame clones only, minus some. The sample includes about 2.3 million clones, about 92% seen only once; the top ten take 0.3% to 0.4%. Sample: naive CD4+ T cells from PBMCs. As for subset: CD45RA+ positively selected. These receptors were taken from a man between 18 and 29 years old in good health. Some clones in this sample may be carry-over from other donors' samples.

The rearrangement links TRBV6-5 to TRBJ2-7; D gene ambiguous. Germline values: CDR1 MNHEY, CDR2 SVGAGI. There are 15 residues in the CDR3. V lost 0 bases, J lost 0 bases, and 9 bases lay in between. Written as DNA, the CDR3 is TGTGCCAGCAGTTACTCGAATCTCCTCTCCTACGAGCAGTACTTC. This translates into CASSYSNLLSYEQYF.

The V and J genes are TRBV28 and TRBJ2-1; D uncertain. Trimming shortened V by 2 bases and J by 6 bases, and 8 bases separated the two germline ends. The CDR3 is made up of 13 amino acids. Germline CDR1 reads MDHEN; CDR2 reads SYDVKM. CDR3 residues: CASSLGRFNEQFF. Here the CDR3 DNA reads TGTGCCAGCAGTTTAGGTAGATTCAATGAGCAGTTCTTC. The full variable domain, with the rest looked up from reference TRBV28 and TRBJ2-1, is DVKVTQSSRYLVKRTGEKVFLECVQDMDHENMFWYRQDPGLGLRLIYFSYDVKMKEKGDIPEGYSVSREKKERFSLILESASTNQTSMYLCASSLGRFNEQFFGPGTRLTVL.

The V and J genes are TRBV7-6 and TRBJ2-1; D is unresolved. The V gene's germline CDR1 is SGHVS and CDR2 FNYEAQ. Trimming left V 5 bases short and J 0 bases short, with 8 bases between. The CDR3 totals 14 residues. CDR3 bases: TGTGCCAGCAGCCCCCGTGGCTCCTACAATGAGCAGTTCTTC. Translation: CASSPRGSYNEQFF.

The chain combines TRBV28 with TRBJ1-5; perhaps TRBD1 as D (5 bases). CDR3 length: 16 amino acids. Germline V lookup: CDR1 MDHEN, CDR2 SYDVKM. Trimming cost V 8 bases and J 0 bases, with 17 bases left between them. The CDR3 region has the DNA TGTGCCAGCGTAGGACCGGGACGGGCTAGCAATCAGCCCCAGCATTTT. This translates into CASVGPGRASNQPQHF.

The chain is built from TRBV4-2 and TRBJ2-7; 11 nucleotides align to TRBD1. The CDR3 covers 15 residues. Trimming took 2 bases from V and 2 from J; bases not matched to a gene: 2. Germline CDR1 is LGHNA and CDR2 is YNFKEQ. The CDR3 protein is CASSQRDRGAYEQYF. The CDR3 bases are TGTGCCAGCAGCCAACGGGACAGGGGGGCCTACGAGCAGTACTTC.

On this clone itself: Other DNA sequences from this sample encode an identical CDR3 as well. The J gene is TRBJ2-5, the V gene TRBV18, with a possible D match to TRBD1 (6 bases). The CDR3 consists of 13 residues. The germline V and J ends were trimmed by 6 bases and 2 bases, with 10 bases remaining between them. Germline assignment: CDR1 KGHSH and CDR2 LQKENI. CDR3 bases: TGTGCCAGCTCCAGCCAGGGGCAAGAGACCCAGTACTTC. It translates to CASSSQGQETQYF.

The chain uses TRBV6-5 and TRBJ2-7, with unresolved D. The CDR3 is 12 residues long. The germline V gene encodes CDR1 MNHEY and CDR2 SVGAGI. V was clipped by 6 bases and J by 3 bases, with 9 bases between them. The CDR3 spells CASSQPSYEQYF. The CDR3 DNA sequence: TGTGCCAGCAGCCAACCTAGCTACGAGCAGTACTTC.

The V call is TRBV5-1, the J call TRBJ2-1; D uncertain. The V and J ends lost 4 bases and 5 bases respectively, with 19 bases between them. CDR1 and CDR2 (germline): SGHRS, YFSETQ. The CDR3 extends over 16 amino acids. The CDR3 region has the DNA TGCGCCAGCAGCAGTAGGTTCTATACTCAACACAATGAGCAGTTCTTC. Translation gives CASSSRFYTQHNEQFF. Complete variable domain (other parts from reference TRBV5-1 and TRBJ2-1): KAGVTQTPRYLIKTRGQQVTLSCSPISGHRSVSWYQQTPGQGLQFLFEYFSETQRNKGNFPGRFSGRQFSNSRSEMNVSTLELGDSALYLCASSSRFYTQHNEQFFGPGTRLTVL.

The chain recombines TRBV7-2 with TRBJ2-1; 10 bases are a match to TRBD2. V was clipped by 5 bases and J by 4 bases; unmatched bases: 14. Germline V gene sequence: CDR1 SGHTA, CDR2 FQGNSA. CDR3 size: 18 residues. The DNA for the CDR3 is TGTGCCAGCAGCACTAACTTCCTAGCGGGAGTGTTGTACAATGAGCAGTTCTTC. It translates to CASSTNFLAGVLYNEQFF.

The genes are TRBV5-4 and TRBJ2-7; 9 bases map to TRBD1. Germline values: CDR1 SGHNT, CDR2 YYREEE (reference sequence). The CDR3 loop spans 14 amino acids. The ends lost 7 bases at V and 2 bases at J; junction bases unmatched: 7. The chain's CDR3 is CASWDRAGAYEQYF. In DNA, the CDR3 is TGTGCCAGCTGGGACAGGGCTGGGGCCTACGAGCAGTACTTC.

The chain links TRBV7-7 to TRBJ2-5, with TRBD1 matching 8 bases. V trimming: 5 bases; J trimming: 2 bases; junction bases outside the gene matches: 7. The CDR3 is 15 amino acids. The V gene's germline CDR1 is SSHAT and CDR2 FNYEAQ (reference sequence). For the CDR3, the DNA is TGTGCCAGCAGCCCATGGACAGGGAAACAAGAGACCCAGTACTTC. It encodes CASSPWTGKQETQYF.

On this clone itself: Other DNA sequences of this sample code for an identical CDR3. The chain has TRBV18 and TRBJ2-3, with D possibly being TRBD1 (5 bases). Germline lookup yields CDR1 KGHSH and CDR2 LQKENI. V lost 0 bases, J lost 3 bases, and 10 bases lay in between. The CDR3 covers 15 residues. The CDR3 protein is CASSPPRQGTDTQYF. In DNA, the CDR3 is TGTGCCAGCTCACCACCGCGGCAGGGAACAGATACGCAGTATTTT.

The chain carries TRBV4-1 and TRBJ1-5; 11 bases are a match to TRBD1. The V and J ends lost 0 bases and 2 bases, in that order; junction bases with no gene match: 3. Germline lookup yields CDR1 MGHRA and CDR2 YSYEKL. This CDR3 region has 17 residues. This chain's CDR3 is CASSQEGQGVGNQPQHF. The CDR3 DNA sequence: TGCGCCAGCAGCCAAGAGGGACAGGGGGTTGGCAATCAGCCCCAGCATTTT.

Comments on this clone: Different DNA sequences within this sample yield the same CDR3. V is TRBV7-9 and J is TRBJ1-2; 7 bases are shared with TRBD1. The CDR3 has 13 amino acids. V was pared by 1 base and J by 4 bases, with 0 bases of the junction left unmatched. CDR1 SEHNR and CDR2 FQNEAQ come from the germline V gene (reference sequence). This chain's CDR3 is CASSLEGAYGYTF. Written as DNA, the CDR3 is TGTGCCAGCAGCTTAGAGGGGGCCTATGGCTACACCTTC.

The gene calls are TRBV2 and TRBJ2-7; D is unclear. CDR1 and CDR2 from the germline V gene are SNHLY and FYNNEI. The V and J ends lost 6 bases and 7 bases respectively, with 13 bases between them. The CDR3 loop spans 12 amino acids. CDR3 sequence reads: CASSVDVVEQYF. The DNA for the CDR3 is TGTGCCAGCAGCGTGGACGTAGTGGAGCAGTACTTC. The whole variable domain, filled in from reference TRBV2 and TRBJ2-7, reads EPEVTQTPSHQVTQMGQEVILRCVPISNHLYFYWYRQILGQKVEFLVSFYNNEISEKSEIFDDQFSVERPDGSNFTLKIRSTKLEDSAMYFCASSVDVVEQYFGPGTRLTVT.

The chain carries TRBV7-6 and TRBJ2-7; 11 positions agree with TRBD2. Germline CDR1 reads SGHVS; CDR2 reads FNYEAQ. The CDR3 length is 15 residues. The junction had 5 bases not matched to a gene; V was cut back by 5 bases and J by 2 bases. CDR3 residues: CASSPRLAGPYEQYF. In DNA, the CDR3 is TGTGCCAGCAGCCCAAGACTAGCGGGACCCTACGAGCAGTACTTC.

The V call is TRBV19, the J call TRBJ2-7; no reliable D call. Germline V lookup: CDR1 LNHDA, CDR2 SQIVND (reference sequence). V dropped 5 bases and J dropped 3 bases, with 20 bases sitting between them. The CDR3 consists of 16 residues. CDR3 DNA: TGTGCCAGTAGTTATGAGGCCCAGAAACCAAGCTACGAGCAGTACTTC. This translates into CASSYEAQKPSYEQYF.

This sequence joins TRBV19 and TRBJ2-2; possible D gene TRBD1, 5 bases. Trimming cost V 9 bases and J 4 bases, with 15 bases left between them. The CDR3 extends over 14 amino acids. The germline V gene has CDR1 LNHDA and CDR2 SQIVND (reference sequence). CDR3 residues: CASGQTAITGELFF. The DNA for the CDR3 is TGTGCCAGCGGCCAGACAGCGATCACCGGGGAGCTGTTTTTT.

CDR3 amino acids: CAWNSRSPEKLFF. CDR3 nucleotides: TGTGCCTGGAACAGTCGGTCTCCAGAAAAACTGTTTTTT. The gene calls are TRBV30 and TRBJ1-4; D remains unclear. V lost 4 bases to trimming and J lost 8 bases, with 14 bases between them. The CDR3 is 13 residues long. From germline, CDR1 is GTSNPN and CDR2 SVGIG (reference sequence).

This chain connects TRBV6-1 to TRBJ2-3; either TRBD1 or TRBD2 may fit D (6 bases each). Trimming left V 2 bases short and J 7 bases short, with 13 bases between. In germline, CDR1 is MNHNS, CDR2 SASEGT. The CDR3 spans 14 residues. The CDR3 nucleotides are TGTGCCAGCAGTGAAATGGGGGGCCCATATACGCAGTATTTT. This translates into CASSEMGGPYTQYF.

The chain links TRBV9 to TRBJ2-7, with 9 bases fitting TRBD2. The germline V gene encodes CDR1 SGDLS and CDR2 YYNGEE. V shed 4 bases and J 2 bases; nucleotides not matched to a gene: 10. The length of the CDR3 is 16 residues. CDR3 residues: CASSMTGTSHTYEQYF. In DNA form, the CDR3 reads TGTGCCAGCAGCATGACCGGGACTAGCCATACCTACGAGCAGTACTTC.

The CDR3 loop is CASSSDWGQETQYF. The DNA for the CDR3 is TGTGCCAGCAGCTCAGACTGGGGACAAGAGACCCAGTACTTC. The V gene is TRBV7-2, the J gene TRBJ2-5, with D unclear. The CDR3 extends over 14 amino acids. Between the trimmed V and J ends, which lost 4 bases and 2 bases, there was a span of 11 bases. Germline CDR1 is SGHTA and CDR2 is FQGNSA. The complete variable domain, with remaining parts taken from reference TRBV7-2 and TRBJ2-5, reads GAGVSQSPSNKVTEKGKDVELRCDPISGHTALYWYRQSLGQGLEFLIYFQGNSAPDKSGLPSDRFSAERTGGSVSTLTIQRTQQEDSAVYLCASSSDWGQETQYFGPGTRLLVL.

V gene TRBV30 combines with J gene TRBJ2-7; unclear D gene. The CDR3 loop spans 13 amino acids. Germline CDR1 GTSNPN, CDR2 SVGIG (reference sequence). V lost 3 bases to trimming and J lost 1 base, with 10 bases between them. CDR3 residues: CAWRVAGSYEQYF. Written as DNA, the CDR3 is TGTGCCTGGAGGGTAGCCGGGTCCTACGAGCAGTACTTC.

The chain links TRBV7-9 to TRBJ2-1, with TRBD2 as a possible D gene (5 bases). Germline V CDR1 and CDR2: SEHNR, FQNEAQ (reference sequence). V lost 2 bases and J 4 bases, leaving 12 bases between the germline ends. The CDR3 is made up of 15 amino acids. In DNA, the CDR3 is TGTGCCAGCAGCTTAAATGAGGGCCAATACAATGAGCAGTTCTTC. Translated, it gives CASSLNEGQYNEQFF.